The 26 T cell receptor beta chains below were found in one sample sequenced in a study of identical twins. TCRdb processed the 5' RACE reads anew with MiXCR; each CDR3 protein has one entry. There are under 250,000 distinct CDR3 sequences in the sample; 7.5% occur only once, and around 2.1% lies in the top ten. The sample also formed part of further work on yellow fever vaccine responses in identical twins.

The material sequenced was memory (CD45RO+) T cells sorted from blood. The receptor source for this set is a woman between 18 and 29 years old in good health.

This clonotype was counted at least ten times. The chain couples TRBV29-1 to TRBJ2-7, with D possibly being TRBD1 or TRBD2 (5 bases each). CDR3 length: 13 residues. V lost 5 bases and J 2 bases, leaving 13 bases between the germline ends. Germline CDR1 reads SQVTM; CDR2 reads ANQGSEA. The CDR3 loop reads CSVSSGTAYEQYF. The CDR3 nucleotides read TGCAGCGTTTCTTCCGGGACGGCCTACGAGCAGTACTTC.

This clonotype appeared a few times. The rearrangement joins TRBV5-1 to TRBJ1-3, with a weak D call TRBD1 (5 bases). The CDR3 is 14 residues long. Per the germline V gene, CDR1 is SGHRS and CDR2 is YFSETQ. The V end was cut by 0 bases, the J end by 2 bases, with 6 bases between. CDR3 bases: TGCGCCAGCAGCTTGGGGGACGCTGGAAACACCATATATTTT. Residues: CASSLGDAGNTIYF.

This clonotype came up many times. The J gene is TRBJ2-5, the V gene TRBV7-2; D is perhaps TRBD1 (6 bases). The germline V gene has CDR1 SGHTA and CDR2 FQGNSA. The CDR3 has 12 residues. Deletions cut 1 base from V and 13 bases from J, with 13 bases between. The CDR3 loop is CASSLETGQLYF. The CDR3 nucleotides are TGTGCCAGCAGCTTAGAGACTGGACAGCTGTACTTC.

The chain uses TRBV7-9 and TRBJ2-7; 7 bases map to TRBD1. Trimming removed 5 bases from V and 5 bases from J; junction bases left unmatched: 15. The CDR3 loop spans 16 amino acids. Germline CDR1 SEHNR, CDR2 FQNEAQ (reference sequence). The CDR3 sequence is CASSPLGQGVKNEQYF. CDR3 coding DNA: TGTGCCAGCAGCCCCCTTGGGCAGGGGGTTAAGAACGAGCAGTACTTC.

This clonotype was counted many times. The chain uses TRBV20-1 and TRBJ2-7; TRBD2 agrees at 11 bases. V shed 6 bases, J shed 5 bases, and the junction held 9 bases outside the gene matches. Germline V gene lookup returns CDR1 DFQATT and CDR2 SNEGSKA (reference sequence). The CDR3 is made up of 14 amino acids. CDR3 in amino acids: CSAHTSGRSHEQYF. Here the CDR3 DNA reads TGCAGTGCCCATACTAGCGGGAGATCCCACGAGCAGTACTTC.

This clonotype was seen ten or more times. V and J are TRBV12-3 or TRBV12-4 and TRBJ1-5; weak D call: TRBD1 (5 bases). The V gene lost 4 bases and the J gene lost 7 bases, with 11 bases spanning the gap. CDR3 length: 13 amino acids. The CDR3 DNA sequence: TGTGCCAGCAGTTCCCTGGGGGGACAGCCCCAGCATTTT. As protein: CASSSLGGQPQHF.

There are many counts of this clonotype. The chain employs TRBV5-1 and TRBJ2-5; TRBD2 is a possible D gene (5 bases). The V end was cut by 4 bases, the J end by 4 bases, with 11 bases between. The germline V gene has CDR1 SGHRS and CDR2 YFSETQ. This CDR3 region has 13 residues. CDR3 residues: CASSSLLGETQYF. Here the CDR3 DNA reads TGCGCCAGCAGCAGCCTACTAGGAGAGACCCAGTACTTC.

At least ten counts were recorded for this clonotype. V and J are TRBV29-1 and TRBJ2-1, with 7 bases fitting TRBD2. The CDR3 is 14 residues long. The germline CDR1 and CDR2 sequences are SQVTM and ANQGSEA. Germline trimming cut 3 bases from V and 4 bases from J; bases unmatched to any gene: 6. The CDR3 is CSVDSSGVYNEQFF. The CDR3 coding sequence is TGCAGCGTTGACTCCAGCGGGGTATACAATGAGCAGTTCTTC.

J is TRBJ2-7 and V is TRBV6-2 or TRBV6-3; TRBD2 aligns across 14 bases. V shed 5 bases, J shed 0 bases, and the junction held 6 bases outside the gene matches. Germline CDR1 reads MNHEY; CDR2 reads SVGEGT. The CDR3 runs 17 residues. The CDR3 is CASSKTSGRAGSYEQYF. The CDR3 DNA sequence: TGTGCCAGCAGTAAGACTAGCGGGAGGGCCGGCTCCTACGAGCAGTACTTC.

The table lists this clonotype with many counts. V and J are TRBV4-1 and TRBJ2-2; weak D call: TRBD2 (6 bases). This CDR3 comprises 16 residues. Trimming stripped 1 base from V and 1 base from J, with 10 bases between. Germline lookup yields CDR1 MGHRA and CDR2 YSYEKL. This CDR3 is CASSQGLVWNTGELFF. The CDR3 DNA reads as TGCGCCAGCAGCCAAGGACTAGTGTGGAACACCGGGGAGCTGTTTTTT.

V and J are TRBV28 and TRBJ2-1; D is perhaps TRBD2 (5 bases). This CDR3 is built from 14 residues. CDR1 MDHEN and CDR2 SYDVKM come from the germline V gene. V was shortened by 2 bases and J by 7 bases, with 12 bases between the two germline ends. CDR3 residues: CASSLQEGANEQFF. The CDR3 DNA sequence: TGTGCCAGCAGTTTACAAGAGGGCGCGAATGAGCAGTTCTTC.

This clonotype has ten or more counts. The V and J genes are TRBV7-2 and TRBJ2-7; the match to TRBD2 covers 9 bases. Germline values: CDR1 SGHTA, CDR2 FQGNSA. Trimming took 2 bases from V and 0 from J; bases not matched to a gene: 2. The CDR3 is 15 amino acids. The CDR3 sequence is CASSLLAGVSYEQYF. The CDR3 nucleotides read TGTGCCAGCAGCTTATTAGCGGGAGTCTCCTACGAGCAGTACTTC.

The J gene is TRBJ2-3, the V gene TRBV20-1; D unclear. The CDR3 covers 16 residues. Germline V CDR1 and CDR2: DFQATT, SNEGSKA (reference sequence). V was shortened by 0 bases and J by 3 bases, with 16 bases between the two germline ends. Written as DNA, the CDR3 is TGCAGTGCTAGAGATGCGTACAGACTCAGGACAGATACGCAGTATTTT. Amino acids: CSARDAYRLRTDTQYF.

This clonotype was counted many times. The chain joins TRBV6-1 to TRBJ1-5; D gene unclear. The CDR3 covers 15 residues. Germline CDR1 MNHNS, CDR2 SASEGT. The germline V and J ends were trimmed by 2 bases and 4 bases, with 12 bases remaining between them. The DNA of the CDR3 is TGTGCCAGCAGTGAAACGGGAGGGTGGAATCAGCCCCAGCATTTT. It translates to CASSETGGWNQPQHF.

In this sample, this clonotype turned up a few times. V usage is TRBV11-1 and J usage is TRBJ2-5; D unresolved. Trimming took off 4 bases at V and 2 bases at J, with 26 bases between the two ends. This CDR3 has 19 residues. The germline V gene encodes CDR1 SGHAT and CDR2 FQDESV (reference sequence). CDR3 amino acids: CASSSTGVGGQILQETQYF. The CDR3 DNA follows: TGTGCCAGCAGCTCGACCGGCGTTGGTGGCCAGATACTACAAGAGACCCAGTACTTC.

This clonotype was seen ten or more times. The genes are TRBV12-3 or TRBV12-4 and TRBJ2-1, with TRBD2 as a possible D gene (6 bases). V was trimmed by 3 bases and J by 8 bases, leaving 14 bases between them. This CDR3 is built from 14 residues. The CDR3 loop is CASSLGGRFYEQFF. The DNA of the CDR3 is TGTGCCAGCAGTTTGGGAGGACGGTTCTATGAGCAGTTCTTC.

This chain links TRBV6-2 or TRBV6-3 with TRBJ2-3; D assignment may be TRBD1 or TRBD2 (5 bases each). This CDR3 has 12 residues. V was cut by 6 bases and J by 7 bases, with 11 bases left in between. Germline CDR1 is MNHEY and CDR2 is SVGEGT. The CDR3 nucleotides are TGTGCCAGCAGATGGGGGACGCATACGCAGTATTTT. It encodes CASRWGTHTQYF.

There are a few counts of this clonotype. The chain employs TRBV7-9 and TRBJ2-7; TRBD2 might be the D (5 bases). The germline V gene has CDR1 SEHNR and CDR2 FQNEAQ (reference sequence). The CDR3 is 12 residues long. The ends were cut back, 5 bases at V and 6 bases at J, with 11 bases in the middle. In DNA, the CDR3 is TGTGCCAGCAGCCGCAGTGAGGGCGAGCAGTACTTC. Protein product: CASSRSEGEQYF.

This clonotype appeared a few times. V and J are TRBV6-2 or TRBV6-3 and TRBJ2-7, with TRBD1 matching over 8 bases. V shed 4 bases, J shed 5 bases, and the junction held 7 bases outside the gene matches. Germline V lookup: CDR1 MNHEY, CDR2 SVGEGT. The CDR3 totals 14 residues. The CDR3 DNA sequence: TGTGCCAGCAGTTTTTTGGACAGGGTGGACGAGCAGTACTTC. Protein: CASSFLDRVDEQYF.

This clonotype has a count of ten or more. This rearrangement joins TRBV4-2 to TRBJ1-4; D gene ambiguous. CDR1 and CDR2 (germline): LGHNA, YNFKEQ. Between the trimmed V and J ends, which lost 6 bases and 0 bases, there was a span of 8 bases. This CDR3 comprises 14 residues. In nucleotides, the CDR3 is TGTGCCAGCAGAGGAGGGACAACTAATGAAAAACTGTTTTTT. Amino acid sequence: CASRGGTTNEKLFF.

The gene calls are TRBV6-5 and TRBJ1-5; no definite D call. Germline V CDR1 and CDR2: MNHEY, SVGAGI. Trimming removed 4 bases from V and 0 bases from J, with 10 bases in between. The CDR3 consists of 15 residues. CDR3 bases: TGTGCCAGCAGTTCCTCGGGTCTTAGCAATCAGCCCCAGCATTTT. It yields the protein CASSSSGLSNQPQHF.

Ten or more counts support this clonotype. The chain employs TRBV3-1 and TRBJ1-1, with TRBD1 matching over 8 bases. CDR1 is LGHDT and CDR2 is YNNKEL in the germline V gene (reference sequence). Trimming at V came to 4 bases and at J to 10 bases, leaving 11 bases not matched to a gene. The CDR3 loop spans 14 amino acids. CDR3 nucleotide sequence: TGTGCCAGCAGCCCGCAGATGACCGGGACAGGAGCTTTCTTT. This codes for CASSPQMTGTGAFF.

The sample holds a few counts of this clonotype. This chain connects TRBV9 to TRBJ2-7; TRBD1 is a possible D gene (6 bases). V gave up 4 bases and J gave up 0 bases, with 14 bases separating them. The CDR3 has 15 residues. The germline V gene encodes CDR1 SGDLS and CDR2 YYNGEE. The CDR3 DNA reads as TGTGCCAGCAGCTTACGACAGGAGAGCTCCTACGAGCAGTACTTC. This gives the protein CASSLRQESSYEQYF.

This clonotype was found a few times. The chain employs TRBV7-9 and TRBJ2-2; 8 bases are shared with TRBD2. The CDR3 runs 16 residues. After removal of 5 bases from V and 4 bases from J, the junction contained 9 bases not matched to a gene. Germline V gene sequence: CDR1 SEHNR, CDR2 FQNEAQ (reference sequence). The CDR3 sequence is CASSQRKLAVTGELFF. CDR3 nucleotides: TGTGCCAGCAGCCAACGGAAACTAGCGGTCACCGGGGAGCTGTTTTTT.

This clonotype was seen a handful of times. The chain has TRBV20-1 and TRBJ2-3; 12 positions agree with TRBD2. Trimming took 5 bases from V and 3 from J; bases not matched to a gene: 3. CDR1 is DFQATT, CDR2 SNEGSKA, per germline (reference sequence). CDR3 length: 14 residues. The CDR3 DNA reads as TGCAGTGCTGAAGGACTAGCGGGGACAGATACGCAGTATTTT. Amino acids: CSAEGLAGTDTQYF.

This clonotype was seen repeatedly, ten times or more. This chain joins TRBV6-2 or TRBV6-3 and TRBJ2-1; no reliable D call. The CDR3 totals 13 residues. V lost 6 bases to trimming and J lost 5 bases, with 11 bases between them. CDR1 and CDR2 (germline): MNHEY, SVGEGT. CDR3 in DNA: TGTGCCAGCAGGCTGACACAGCACAATGAGCAGTTCTTC. This translates into CASRLTQHNEQFF.